This T cell receptor beta chain was sequenced for a study of vaccination and CD4 T cells after COVID-19. Study-wide context: Convalescent cases comprised some 10 mild and one severe, all SARS-CoV-2 positive by nasal swab PCR.

Germline CDR1 and CDR2: SGHTA and FQGNSA. The CDR3 is made up of 12 amino acids. The germline V and J ends were trimmed by 5 bases and 2 bases, with 6 bases remaining between them. TCRdb analysed the PCR reads with MiXCR anew, one entry per CDR3 protein. The sample records some 29,000 distinct CDR3 sequences, roughly 50% being singletons. On this clonotype itself: What it binds is unknown.

Points from the study as a whole: In convalescent patients, 304 of 307 vaccine-specific clones were spike mono-reactive.

Noted time point: late sampling 161 to 241 days after vaccination in three convalescent patients. This rearrangement joins TRBV7-2 to TRBJ1-1; D uncertain. Sequencing used CD4+ T cells from blood, obtained about 7 months after SARS-CoV-2 vaccination. The source of this sequence is a human donor who had recovered from COVID-19. The CDR3 spells CASSPTNTEAFF. As DNA, the CDR3 is TGTGCCAGCAGCCCGACCAACACTGAAGCTTTCTTT.